The sequence of this T cell receptor (beta chain) was determined in a study of T-cell memory formation after mild COVID-19. Points from the study as a whole: The study found contracting CD4+ clones mainly in CM and EM and contracting CD8+ clones in EMRA.

This clonotype was seen more than once but under ten times. Its target is not known. Via MiXCR, TCRdb re-called the 5' RACE reads, giving one row per CDR3 protein. Counted here are over 55,000 distinct CDR3 sequences, 12% occurring once; the ten biggest clones make up around 23%. The CDR3 length is 16 residues. Germline CDR1 SGHDN, CDR2 FVKESK. Deletions cut 4 bases from V and 2 bases from J, with 15 bases between. The specimen sequenced was PBMCs or a T cell subset sorted from them (not recorded which). This clonotype originated in a man younger than 35 who had mild COVID-19 (a few samples of this study predate the infection). Cell type and time point are not known. The V call is TRBV14, the J call TRBJ2-1; D might be TRBD1 (6 bases). The CDR3 here is CASSRLTGTTYNEQFF. The CDR3 DNA reads TGTGCCAGCAGCCGGCTCACCGGGACAACCTACAATGAGCAGTTCTTC.